One sample yielded the 5 T cell receptor beta chains listed below, sequenced in a study of OX40 agonist ivuxolimab in advanced cancers. TCRdb's copy holds only in-frame clones and misses some; the assay was immunoSEQ multiplex PCR. The data hold roughly 20,000 clones, with approximately 69% observed a single time. The sequenced sample was CD4+ or CD8+ T cells sorted from blood, obtained in a trial of the OX40 agonist ivuxolimab. These receptors were collected from an adult with an advanced solid tumor such as melanoma, head and neck, liver or kidney cancer.

This clone has more than one count but fewer than ten. The CDR3 protein is CASSLDSNQPQHF. The CDR3 bases are TGTGCCAGCAGTTTGGATAGCAATCAGCCCCAGCATTTT. The chain combines TRBV28 with TRBJ1-5; no firm D call. This CDR3 spans 13 amino acids. From germline, CDR1 is MDHEN and CDR2 SYDVKM. V was pared by 3 bases and J by 0 bases, with 3 bases between.

V is TRBV10-3 and J is TRBJ2-3; 13 bases match TRBD2. Germline-derived CDR1 and CDR2 are ENHRY and SYGVKD. V shed 6 bases, J shed 2 bases, and the junction held 5 bases outside the gene matches. The CDR3 extends over 16 amino acids. The CDR3 DNA reads TGTGCCATCAGACCGGGACTAGCGGGATACACAGATACGCAGTATTTT. As protein: CAIRPGLAGYTDTQYF.

The CDR3 DNA is TGTGCCAGCAGCAACCCGCAAGAGACCCAGTACTTC. Its protein product is CASSNPQETQYF. The gene calls are TRBV5-6 and TRBJ2-5; the D is unclear. In germline, CDR1 is SGHDT, CDR2 YYEEEE. The CDR3 runs 12 residues. Between the trimmed V and J ends, which lost 4 bases and 2 bases, there was a span of 6 bases.

V usage is TRBV19 and J usage is TRBJ1-2; the match to TRBD1 covers 10 bases. Germline CDR1 reads LNHDA; CDR2 reads SQIVND (reference sequence). This CDR3 has 14 residues. V gave up 5 bases and J gave up 7 bases; unmatched junction bases: 7. CDR3 loop: CASSSDRGLSGYTF. The CDR3 region has the DNA TGTGCCAGTAGTTCCGACAGGGGGCTGAGTGGCTACACCTTC. The whole variable domain, filled in from reference TRBV19 and TRBJ1-2, reads DGGITQSPKYLFRKEGQNVTLSCEQNLNHDAMYWYRQDPGQGLRLIYYSQIVNDFQKGDIAEGYSVSREKKESFPLTVTSAQKNPTAFYLCASSSDRGLSGYTFGSGTRLTVV.

CDR3 sequence (DNA): TGTGCCACCAGCAGAGATCTTCTTCCCGGAGCCCACAACACTGAAGCTTTCTTT. This sequence encodes CATSRDLLPGAHNTEAFF. The rearrangement links TRBV15 to TRBJ1-1; no clear D gene. V lost 0 bases to trimming and J lost 2 bases, with 19 bases between them. CDR3 length equals 18 residues. The germline gives CDR1 LNHNV, CDR2 YYDKDF (reference sequence).